The 30 T cell receptor beta chains presented below share a single source sample, sequenced in a study of blood T cell repertoires in COVID-19. The protocol was immunoSEQ multiplex PCR, while the TCRdb copy is restricted to in-frame clones and leaves out a portion. The sample lists about 240,000 clones; approximately 78% were seen once. Sequencing was done on a sample of peripheral blood. Every receptor here comes from a woman aged 55 to 70 with active or convalescent COVID-19.

As regards this clone: The sample carries other DNA sequences with the same CDR3. This rearrangement joins TRBV7-2 to TRBJ2-5; 14 positions agree with TRBD2. Per germline, CDR1 SGHTA and CDR2 FQGNSA. The J segment lost 5 bases and the V segment lost 5 bases, leaving 7 bases of the junction unmatched. The CDR3 is 16 residues long. The CDR3 DNA follows: TGTGCCAGCAGCATTGGACTAGCGGGGGGCAGGGAGACCCAGTACTTC. Residues: CASSIGLAGGRETQYF.

V gene TRBV19 combines with J gene TRBJ1-6; 8 bases fit TRBD1. The CDR3 extends over 15 amino acids. Germline CDR1 reads LNHDA; CDR2 reads SQIVND (reference sequence). V was pared by 5 bases and J by 7 bases, with 7 bases of the junction left unmatched. CDR3 in amino acids: CASSLDRALNSPLHF. The CDR3 DNA reads TGTGCCAGTAGTCTGGACAGGGCGTTGAATTCACCCCTCCACTTT.

The chain is built from TRBV4-1 and TRBJ2-2, with TRBD2 identical over 11 bases. The CDR3 length is 20 residues. The germline V gene encodes CDR1 MGHRA and CDR2 YSYEKL. The ends lost 4 bases at V and 4 bases at J; junction bases unmatched: 17. In DNA form, the CDR3 reads TGCGCCAGCAGCCCAAGCTCTGGAACTAGCGGGGGCGCGACCACCGGGGAGCTGTTTTTT. Protein: CASSPSSGTSGGATTGELFF.

The chain joins TRBV30 to TRBJ1-5; maybe TRBD1 (6 bases). Trimming stripped 1 base from V and 4 bases from J, with 11 bases between. From germline, CDR1 is GTSNPN and CDR2 SVGIG (reference sequence). CDR3 size: 14 residues. Here the CDR3 DNA reads TGTGCCTGGAGTGAAGGACAGAGGAATCAGCCCCAGCATTTT. Its translation is CAWSEGQRNQPQHF. Using reference TRBV30 and TRBJ1-5 for the parts outside the CDR3, the full variable domain is SQTIHQWPATLVQPVGSPLSLECTVEGTSNPNLYWYRQAAGRGLQLLFYSVGIGQISSEVPQNLSASRPQDRQFILSSKKLLLSDSGFYLCAWSEGQRNQPQHFGDGTRLSIL.

The chain couples TRBV2 to TRBJ1-5; 8 bases match TRBD1. The CDR3 covers 14 residues. V was clipped by 6 bases and J by 7 bases; unmatched bases: 8. In germline, CDR1 is SNHLY, CDR2 FYNNEI. For the CDR3, the DNA is TGTGCCAGCAGGACGACAGGGGTACAGCAGCCCCAGCATTTT. Translated: CASRTTGVQQPQHF.

The chain joins TRBV29-1 to TRBJ1-1; D is ambiguous. Trimming stripped 7 bases from V and 6 bases from J, with 15 bases between. The CDR3 extends over 12 amino acids. From germline, CDR1 is SQVTM and CDR2 ANQGSEA. The CDR3 DNA reads as TGCAGCGCCCTTCGCACAGCGGCTGAAGCTTTCTTT. Amino acids: CSALRTAAEAFF.

The CDR3 loop is CASSSGGQGFFGAFF. In nucleotides, the CDR3 is TGTGCCAGCAGCTCAGGGGGACAGGGTTTTTTTGGGGCTTTCTTT. The chain is built from TRBV7-8 and TRBJ1-1, with 9 bases fitting TRBD1. The CDR3 spans 15 residues. The V and J ends lost 4 bases and 11 bases, in that order; junction bases with no gene match: 14. CDR1 and CDR2 from the germline V gene are SGHVS and FQNEAQ.

The rearrangement uses TRBV18 and TRBJ1-6, with a tentative D call TRBD1 (5 bases). This CDR3 contains 14 residues. V was shortened by 1 base and J by 5 bases, with 6 bases between the two germline ends. Germline loops: CDR1 KGHSH, CDR2 LQKENI. CDR3 bases: TGTGCCAGCTCACCACGGGGGGATAATTCACCCCTCCACTTT. It yields the protein CASSPRGDNSPLHF.

The genes are TRBV7-9 and TRBJ2-1; 9 bases map to TRBD2. V lost 1 base to trimming and J lost 0 bases; unmatched junction nucleotides: 4. CDR3 length: 17 residues. In germline, CDR1 is SEHNR, CDR2 FQNEAQ (reference sequence). CDR3 nucleotides: TGTGCCAGCAGCTTAGGCTCGCGGGGGGGCTCCTACAATGAGCAGTTCTTC. Its protein is CASSLGSRGGSYNEQFF. Full variable domain (missing parts from reference TRBV7-9 and TRBJ2-1): DTGVSQNPRHKITKRGQNVTFRCDPISEHNRLYWYRQTLGQGPEFLTYFQNEAQLEKSRLLSDRFSAERPKGSFSTLEIQRTEQGDSAMYLCASSLGSRGGSYNEQFFGPGTRLTVL.

The chain employs TRBV27 and TRBJ2-2; a possible D gene is TRBD2 (5 bases). Trimming took off 3 bases at V and 0 bases at J, with 11 bases between the two ends. The CDR3 has 16 residues. Germline V CDR1 and CDR2: MNHEY, SMNVEV (reference sequence). The CDR3 sequence: CASSFFSDPNTGELFF. DNA of the CDR3: TGTGCCAGCAGTTTTTTTAGCGACCCGAACACCGGGGAGCTGTTTTTT.

The genes are TRBV7-3 and TRBJ1-6; D ambiguous. Germline CDR1 reads SGHTA; CDR2 reads FQGTGA. This CDR3 has 14 residues. Deletions cut 4 bases from V and 2 bases from J, with 6 bases between. CDR3 in amino acids: CASSSGTYNSPLHF. The CDR3 coding sequence is TGTGCCAGCAGCTCCGGGACCTATAATTCACCCCTCCACTTT.

The J gene is TRBJ1-5, the V gene TRBV7-9, with D possibly being TRBD1 (5 bases). The germline V gene encodes CDR1 SEHNR and CDR2 FQNEAQ (reference sequence). The CDR3 length is 15 residues. The V and J ends lost 1 base and 2 bases respectively, with 9 bases between them. The CDR3: CASSLGQGRNQPQHF. The CDR3 DNA reads TGTGCCAGCAGCTTAGGCCAGGGTCGCAATCAGCCCCAGCATTTT.

A few counts support this clone. The V gene is TRBV27, the J gene TRBJ1-5, with TRBD1 matching 7 bases. The CDR3 totals 16 residues. Trimming took 3 bases from V and 1 from J; bases not matched to a gene: 6. Per the germline V gene, CDR1 is MNHEY and CDR2 is SMNVEV (reference sequence). The DNA of the CDR3 is TGTGCCAGCAGTTTGTTGGGACAGATAAGCAATCAGCCCCAGCATTTT. Protein sequence: CASSLLGQISNQPQHF.

V gene TRBV7-2 combines with J gene TRBJ1-1; D possibly corresponds to TRBD1 (5 bases). Trimming shortened V by 1 base and J by 8 bases, and 11 bases separated the two germline ends. The germline CDR1 and CDR2 sequences are SGHTA and FQGNSA. The CDR3 totals 13 residues. CDR3 sequence: CASSLGSPGEAFF. The CDR3 DNA reads as TGTGCCAGCAGCTTAGGCAGCCCAGGGGAAGCTTTCTTT.

This clone came up a few times. J is TRBJ2-6 and V is TRBV5-1; the match to TRBD2 covers 7 bases. Per the germline V gene, CDR1 is SGHRS and CDR2 is YFSETQ. CDR3 length: 18 residues. V trimming: 1 base; J trimming: 0 bases; junction bases outside the gene matches: 7. CDR3 sequence: CASSLSASGISGANVLTF. The CDR3 region has the DNA TGCGCCAGCAGCTTGTCTGCTAGCGGAATCTCTGGGGCCAACGTCCTGACTTTC.

V is TRBV2 and J is TRBJ1-2; the D gene is possibly TRBD1 (5 bases). V was shortened by 7 bases and J by 2 bases, with 20 bases between the two germline ends. CDR1 is SNHLY, CDR2 FYNNEI, per germline. This CDR3 is 16 amino acids long. Written as DNA, the CDR3 is TGTGCCAGCAACCCCATGGGGGGAGGACCCAACTATGGCTACACCTTC. Translating gives CASNPMGGGPNYGYTF.

Written as DNA, the CDR3 is TGTGCCAGCAGCAGGGGACAGGGCCCATACAATGAGCAGTTCTTC. Residues: CASSRGQGPYNEQFF. The rearrangement links TRBV5-8 to TRBJ2-1, with 9 bases lining up with TRBD1. Germline loops: CDR1 SGHTS, CDR2 YDEGEE. CDR3 length equals 15 residues. Trimming cost V 4 bases and J 4 bases; bases outside gene matches: 6.

This sequence joins TRBV30 and TRBJ2-7; tentative D call: TRBD2 (6 bases). V was cut by 1 base and J by 3 bases, with 13 bases left in between. There are 14 residues in the CDR3. CDR1 is GTSNPN and CDR2 is SVGIG in the germline V gene (reference sequence). The CDR3 is CAWSGGGSFYEQYF. DNA of the CDR3: TGTGCCTGGAGTGGGGGAGGCAGCTTCTACGAGCAGTACTTC.

This rearrangement joins TRBV7-9 to TRBJ1-2; 8 nucleotides align to TRBD1. V gave up 1 base and J gave up 3 bases; unmatched junction bases: 7. There are 16 residues in the CDR3. Germline CDR1 and CDR2: SEHNR and FQNEAQ (reference sequence). CDR3 DNA sequence: TGTGCCAGCAGCTTAGAGGTGGGGACAGGTGACTATGGCTACACCTTC. Amino acid sequence: CASSLEVGTGDYGYTF.

J is TRBJ1-5 and V is TRBV28; 7 bases are a match to TRBD1. Germline-derived CDR1 and CDR2 are MDHEN and SYDVKM. The V and J ends lost 2 bases and 7 bases, in that order; junction bases with no gene match: 11. The CDR3 totals 16 residues. The CDR3 bases are TGTGCCAGCAGTTTACTCCGGGCAGGGGGAGGACAGCCCCAGCATTTT. Its translation: CASSLLRAGGGQPQHF. Complete variable domain (other parts from reference TRBV28 and TRBJ1-5): DVKVTQSSRYLVKRTGEKVFLECVQDMDHENMFWYRQDPGLGLRLIYFSYDVKMKEKGDIPEGYSVSREKKERFSLILESASTNQTSMYLCASSLLRAGGGQPQHFGDGTRLSIL.

This chain joins TRBV7-9 and TRBJ2-7; D is ambiguous. Germline V CDR1 and CDR2: SEHNR, FQNEAQ (reference sequence). Trimming cost V 5 bases and J 0 bases, with 8 bases left between them. The CDR3 contains 13 residues. CDR3: CASSPPSSYEQYF. DNA for the CDR3: TGTGCCAGCAGCCCTCCCAGCTCCTACGAGCAGTACTTC.

The chain has TRBV5-5 and TRBJ1-3; 7 positions match TRBD1. V gave up 4 bases and J gave up 3 bases; unmatched junction bases: 4. Germline-derived CDR1 and CDR2 are SGHKS and YYEKEE (reference sequence). The CDR3 has 14 amino acids. CDR3 DNA sequence: TGTGCCAGCAGCGATTACAGGGGTGGAAACACCATATATTTT. Amino acids: CASSDYRGGNTIYF.

The CDR3 sequence is CASRGPSGGAYNEQFF. The CDR3 coding sequence is TGTGCCTCCCGGGGGCCTAGCGGGGGGGCCTACAATGAGCAGTTCTTC. The chain combines TRBV2 with TRBJ2-1, with TRBD2 matching over 12 bases. J lost 2 bases, V lost 11 bases, and 10 bases had no gene match. Germline loops: CDR1 SNHLY, CDR2 FYNNEI. This CDR3 comprises 16 residues.

The rearrangement links TRBV1 to TRBJ2-7; the table's D call, TRBD2, was not checked against the DNA. TRBV1 has pseudogene status. The CDR3 loop spans 14 amino acids. CDR3 protein: CTSSPGLGTYEQYF. CDR3 DNA: TGCACCAGCAGCCCGGGACTAGGAACCTACGAGCAGTACTTC.

CDR3 bases: TGTGCCAGTAGCCTCGACAGGGCAGCTTATGGCTACACCTTC. This encodes CASSLDRAAYGYTF. The chain combines TRBV19 with TRBJ1-2; TRBD1 agrees at 7 bases. Germline values: CDR1 LNHDA, CDR2 SQIVND (reference sequence). This CDR3 comprises 14 residues. The V segment lost 6 bases and the J segment 5 bases; nucleotides outside the gene matches: 9.

The chain couples TRBV2 to TRBJ1-2; D not certain. The V and J ends lost 4 bases and 4 bases respectively, with 13 bases between them. Germline CDR1 reads SNHLY; CDR2 reads FYNNEI. The CDR3 totals 14 residues. Here the CDR3 DNA reads TGTGCCAGCAGTGGAGGAAGTGGGTTCTATGGCTACACCTTC. Amino acid sequence: CASSGGSGFYGYTF.

The rearrangement uses TRBV14 and TRBJ1-1; 7 positions match TRBD1. This CDR3 has 15 amino acids. V was clipped by 3 bases and J by 1 base; unmatched bases: 5. The germline V gene has CDR1 SGHDN and CDR2 FVKESK. CDR3: CASSHPGQTNTEAFF. The CDR3 nucleotides read TGTGCCAGCAGCCACCCGGGACAGACGAACACTGAAGCTTTCTTT.

The chain uses TRBV10-3 and TRBJ2-5; the D gene is possibly TRBD1 (5 bases). Between the trimmed V and J ends, which lost 10 bases and 3 bases, there was a span of 15 bases. Germline CDR1 reads ENHRY; CDR2 reads SYGVKD. The CDR3 has 13 residues. DNA of the CDR3: TGTGCCACAGCAAGTGGGGCAGAAGAGACCCAGTACTTC. This sequence encodes CATASGAEETQYF.

This clone was seen only a few times. This chain uses TRBV5-1 with TRBJ2-7; D possibly corresponds to TRBD2 (6 bases). The germline V gene has CDR1 SGHRS and CDR2 YFSETQ. The CDR3 totals 14 residues. V was shortened by 4 bases and J by 2 bases, with 13 bases between the two germline ends. The CDR3, as DNA: TGCGCCAGCAGCGTCCGGGGGATTACCTACGAGCAGTACTTC. It translates to CASSVRGITYEQYF.

V usage is TRBV3-1 (or the pseudogene TRBV3-2) and J usage is TRBJ2-3; the D gene is possibly TRBD2 (6 bases). Trimming stripped 1 base from V and 2 bases from J, with 10 bases between. The CDR3 is 15 amino acids. Germline CDR1 is LGHDT and CDR2 is YNNKEL (reference sequence). The CDR3 loop is CASSQGGLLTDTQYF. The CDR3 coding sequence is TGTGCCAGCAGCCAAGGGGGACTTCTCACAGATACGCAGTATTTT.